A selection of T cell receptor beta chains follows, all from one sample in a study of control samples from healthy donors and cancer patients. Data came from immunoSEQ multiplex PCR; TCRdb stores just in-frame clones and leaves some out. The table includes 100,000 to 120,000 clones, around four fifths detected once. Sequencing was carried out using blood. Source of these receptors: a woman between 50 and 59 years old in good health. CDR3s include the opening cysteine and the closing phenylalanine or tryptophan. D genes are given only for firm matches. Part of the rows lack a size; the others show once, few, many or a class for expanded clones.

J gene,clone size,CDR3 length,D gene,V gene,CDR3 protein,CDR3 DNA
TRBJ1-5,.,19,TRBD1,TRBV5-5,CASSRIYADRVDSNQPQHF,TGTGCCAGCAGCCGAATTTATGCGGACAGGGTAGACAGCAATCAGCCCCAGCATTTT
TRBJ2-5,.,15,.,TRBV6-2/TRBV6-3,CASSSPGTIQETQYF,TGTGCCAGCAGTTCCCCCGGGACAATACAAGAGACCCAGTACTTC
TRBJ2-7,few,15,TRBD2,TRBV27,CASSLGGVASYEQYF,TGTGCCAGCAGCCTGGGGGGGGTAGCTTCCTACGAGCAGTACTTC
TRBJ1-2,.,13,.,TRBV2,CASSVWDRYGYTF,TGTGCCAGCTCGGTGTGGGATCGCTATGGCTACACCTTC
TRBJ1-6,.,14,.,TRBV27,CASSLDSRVSPLHF,TGTGCCAGCAGTTTAGACAGTAGGGTCTCACCCCTCCACTTT
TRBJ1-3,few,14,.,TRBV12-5,CASGPSGSGNTIYF,TGTGCTAGTGGTCCCTCGGGCTCTGGAAACACCATATATTTT
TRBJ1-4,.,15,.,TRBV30,CAWSVPGGGKEKLFF,TGTGCCTGGAGTGTACCTGGGGGAGGAAAGGAAAAACTGTTTTTT
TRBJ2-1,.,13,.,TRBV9,CASSVSRNNEQFF,TGTGCCAGCAGCGTATCCCGGAACAATGAGCAGTTCTTC
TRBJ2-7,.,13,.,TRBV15,CATSTGQTYEQYF,TGTGCCACCAGCACCGGACAGACCTACGAGCAGTACTTC
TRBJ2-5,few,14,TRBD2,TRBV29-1,CSVASGGKQETQYF,TGCAGCGTCGCTAGCGGGGGGAAACAAGAGACCCAGTACTTC
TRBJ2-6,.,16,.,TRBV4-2,CASSPNIASGANVLTF,TGTGCCAGCAGCCCTAACATAGCATCTGGGGCCAACGTCCTGACTTTC